Presented here are 10 T cell receptor beta chains from one specimen sequenced in a study of patients and donors after allogeneic stem cell transplantation. TCRdb reprocessed the RT-PCR reads with MiXCR, giving one entry per CDR3 protein. The table lists over 150,000 distinct CDR3 sequences, approximately 30% of them singletons. The sequenced material came from blood, either unsorted or a sorted T cell fraction (not recorded which). The source of these receptors is a human donor who was either an allogeneic HSCT recipient or a stem cell or donor lymphocyte infusion donor (not recorded which). It is not recorded whose cells these are; they may come from a transplant donor.

Ten or more counts support this clonotype. CDR3 coding DNA: TGTGCCAGCAGTTACACAGCCTATGGCTACACCTTC. This codes for CASSYTAYGYTF. The rearrangement links TRBV6-2 or TRBV6-3 to TRBJ1-2; D is unresolved. Trimming stripped 2 bases from V and 4 bases from J, with 5 bases between. The length of the CDR3 is 12 residues. Germline V gene sequence: CDR1 MNHEY, CDR2 SVGEGT.

The chain carries TRBV6-5 and TRBJ2-1; tentatively, D is TRBD2 (5 bases). V lost 6 bases and J lost 7, with 19 bases in between. The germline V gene encodes CDR1 MNHEY and CDR2 SVGAGI. The CDR3 loop spans 15 amino acids. CDR3 nucleotide sequence: TGTGCCAGCAGCCGCGTCGACGGGATCCGTAATGAGCAGTTCTTC. It codes for CASSRVDGIRNEQFF.

V usage is TRBV10-1 and J usage is TRBJ1-1; D unresolved. Germline lookup yields CDR1 WNHNN and CDR2 SYGVQD (reference sequence). The CDR3 is 14 amino acids. Trimming shortened V by 0 bases and J by 5 bases, and 10 bases separated the two germline ends. Here the CDR3 DNA reads TGCGCCAGCAGTGAGTCAGTGGGGAGTACTGAAGCTTTCTTT. Residues: CASSESVGSTEAFF.

This clonotype showed up just a few times. The chain combines TRBV20-1 with TRBJ2-2; D call uncertain. CDR3 size: 13 residues. With 6 bases removed from V and 6 bases from J, the gap between germline ends came to 14 bases. Germline CDR1 reads DFQATT; CDR2 reads SNEGSKA (reference sequence). Here the CDR3 DNA reads TGCAGTGCCTACGTCTTAGATGCCGGGGAGCTGTTTTTT. Translating gives CSAYVLDAGELFF.

A few counts support this clonotype. The chain recombines TRBV7-2 with TRBJ2-1; D unresolved. With 6 bases removed from V and 2 bases from J, the gap between germline ends came to 11 bases. The CDR3 has 14 residues. The germline gives CDR1 SGHTA, CDR2 FQGNSA. The CDR3 coding sequence is TGTGCCAGCAGTCTGGCCCCCGCCTACAATGAGCAGTTCTTC. It translates to CASSLAPAYNEQFF.

This clonotype was seen many times. V is TRBV4-2 and J is TRBJ1-3, with 8 bases fitting TRBD1. Trimming at V came to 3 bases and at J to 2 bases, leaving 6 bases not matched to a gene. From germline, CDR1 is LGHNA and CDR2 YNFKEQ. The CDR3 totals 16 residues. The CDR3 DNA reads TGTGCCAGCAGCCACCCGACAGGGGCAACTGGAAACACCATATATTTT. It translates to CASSHPTGATGNTIYF.

The gene calls are TRBV20-1 and TRBJ2-7; TRBD1 agrees at 7 bases. The CDR3 totals 12 residues. Germline loops: CDR1 DFQATT, CDR2 SNEGSKA (reference sequence). The junction had 4 bases not matched to a gene; V was cut back by 6 bases and J by 2 bases. The DNA for the CDR3 is TGCAGTGCCAAAACAGGGGCCTACGAGCAGTACTTC. Translated: CSAKTGAYEQYF.

The chain couples TRBV7-9 to TRBJ2-1, with D perhaps TRBD2 (6 bases). Looked up from germline, CDR1 is SEHNR and CDR2 is FQNEAQ (reference sequence). The length of the CDR3 is 11 residues. The V end was cut by 4 bases, the J end by 15 bases, with 13 bases between. The CDR3 DNA reads TGTGCCAGCAGCTCGGAGGGCCTTGGGTTCTTC. This sequence encodes CASSSEGLGFF.

The CDR3 loop is CASSKYPSGTRFRSTQYF. CDR3 nucleotides: TGTGCCAGCAGCAAATACCCTAGCGGGACCCGATTTAGGAGTACGCAGTATTTT. V usage is TRBV21-1 and J usage is TRBJ2-3; the tabulated D call, TRBD2, remains unverified against the DNA. TRBV21-1 is designated a pseudogene. The CDR3 extends over 18 amino acids.

This clonotype was observed a handful of times. The V call is TRBV7-2, the J call TRBJ2-5, with D unclear. The CDR3 sequence is 13 residues long. The V end lost 4 bases, the J end lost 0 bases, and 6 bases lay between the germline ends. Germline CDR1 reads SGHTA; CDR2 reads FQGNSA. The CDR3 coding sequence is TGTGCCAGCAGCTCCCTGTACCAAGAGACCCAGTACTTC. It translates to CASSSLYQETQYF.